This T cell receptor (beta chain) stems from a study of blood T cell repertoires in COVID-19. The length of the CDR3 is 15 residues. Germline V gene data show CDR1 as LNHDA and CDR2 as SQIVND (reference sequence). Germline trimming cut 4 bases from V and 4 bases from J; bases unmatched to any gene: 3. As processed by the authors: The authors estimated nucleated cell counts from reference gene primer amplification. Here immunoSEQ multiplex PCR was the method, and the copy in TCRdb shows in-frame clones only, minus some. V and J calls and clone size follow that table, whereas D and trimming were derived from the DNA. The sample has more than 200,000 clones, approximately 90% seen once; the top ten hold approximately 3.7%. Ages ranged from about 18 to 89 years, with residence in about two dozen US areas. Donors were grouped by their self-reported clinical history. All recovered Cohort 3 donors got two negative PCRs, got clearance, or saw symptom resolution.

The chain has TRBV19 and TRBJ2-2; TRBD2 matches at 10 bases. This TCR was sampled from a woman in her 30s who had recovered from COVID-19. Source material: PBMCs or T cells enriched from blood (not recorded which). CDR3 region: CASSKGTSVTGELFF. The CDR3 bases are TGTGCCAGTAGTAAAGGGACTAGCGTCACCGGGGAGCTGTTTTTT. Combining the CDR3 with reference TRBV19 and TRBJ2-2 gives the whole variable domain DGGITQSPKYLFRKEGQNVTLSCEQNLNHDAMYWYRQDPGQGLRLIYYSQIVNDFQKGDIAEGYSVSREKKESFPLTVTSAQKNPTAFYLCASSKGTSVTGELFFGEGSRLTVL.